The 5 T cell receptor beta chains below come from one sample, sequenced in a study of blood T cell repertoires in COVID-19. Profiled with immunoSEQ multiplex PCR; TCRdb holds only in-frame clones, not every one. This sample has about 400,000 clones, with 70% to 90% found just once. Sequencing input: peripheral blood. The receptors come from a man aged 40-49 years with acute or convalescent COVID-19.

The J gene is TRBJ2-7, the V gene TRBV18; weak D call: TRBD2 (6 bases). The CDR3 loop spans 14 amino acids. The V and J ends lost 5 bases and 0 bases respectively, with 11 bases between them. From germline, CDR1 is KGHSH and CDR2 LQKENI. In nucleotides, the CDR3 is TGTGCCAGCTCATCGGGGAGGAGCTCCTACGAGCAGTACTTC. Amino acid sequence: CASSSGRSSYEQYF.

V is TRBV6-1 and J is TRBJ2-1; possible D gene TRBD2, 7 bases. The CDR3 is 17 residues long. Germline CDR1 is MNHNS and CDR2 is SASEGT. Trimming pared 1 base from V and 0 bases from J, leaving 13 bases between. The DNA of the CDR3 is TGTGCCAGCAGTGAAGGGGACGGGGGGCGCTCCTACAATGAGCAGTTCTTC. Its protein product is CASSEGDGGRSYNEQFF.

The chain uses TRBV6-2 or TRBV6-3 and TRBJ1-2, with 7 bases identical to TRBD1. With V trimmed by 4 bases and J by 8 bases, 7 bases remained unmatched. The CDR3 length is 13 residues. The germline CDR1 and CDR2 sequences are MNHEY and SVGEGT. CDR3 DNA: TGTGCCAGCAGTTCAGGACAGGCATACGGCTACACCTTC. It yields the protein CASSSGQAYGYTF.

This chain uses TRBV9 with TRBJ2-7; the match to TRBD1 covers 7 bases. The CDR3 has 14 residues. Germline CDR1 and CDR2: SGDLS and YYNGEE. V shed 4 bases and J 0 bases; nucleotides not matched to a gene: 4. The CDR3 coding sequence is TGTGCCAGCAGCCACGAGGGGGCCTCCTACGAGCAGTACTTC. This codes for CASSHEGASYEQYF.

The rearrangement uses TRBV5-5 and TRBJ1-4, with TRBD1 matching 8 bases. The CDR3 extends over 15 amino acids. Germline CDR1 reads SGHKS; CDR2 reads YYEKEE (reference sequence). The V and J ends lost 5 bases and 2 bases, in that order; junction bases with no gene match: 5. The CDR3 nucleotides are TGTGCCAGCAGATATACAGGGGGGACTAATGAAAAACTGTTTTTT. Residues: CASRYTGGTNEKLFF.